Below are 27 T cell receptor beta chains sequenced from a single sample in a study of glioma-infiltrating T cells. The iRepertoire nested amplicon-rescue multiplex PCR amplified TCR alpha and beta CDR3s from RNA. Each CDR3 protein is one row after TCRdb ran MiXCR on the multiplex PCR reads. Of over 130,000 distinct CDR3 sequences listed, approximately 39% were seen once; the top ten hold roughly 20%. Sequencing was performed on glioma tissue, nonneoplastic brain tissue, or PBMCs (not recorded which). The source of these receptors is a human donor with low-grade glioma or glioblastoma, undergoing nonglioma brain surgery, or in good health (not recorded which).

The J gene is TRBJ2-3, the V gene TRBV5-1; the D gene is possibly TRBD1 (5 bases). CDR1 and CDR2 (germline): SGHRS, YFSETQ. The V and J ends lost 0 bases and 5 bases respectively, with 10 bases between them. The CDR3 spans 14 residues. The CDR3 nucleotides read TGCGCCAGCAGCTTGGATCCCGACAGAGATACGCAGTATTTT. Amino acid sequence: CASSLDPDRDTQYF.

This clonotype has more than one count but fewer than ten. The CDR3 spells CASSLLGGSTDTQYF. The CDR3 DNA reads TGTGCCAGCAGCTTACTCGGGGGGAGCACAGATACGCAGTATTTT. This rearrangement joins TRBV7-9 to TRBJ2-3; 7 positions match TRBD2. Germline CDR1 reads SEHNR; CDR2 reads FQNEAQ (reference sequence). The CDR3 extends over 15 amino acids. The trim removed 2 bases at V and 0 bases at J, leaving 2 bases unmatched. The complete variable domain, with remaining parts taken from reference TRBV7-9 and TRBJ2-3, reads DTGVSQNPRHKITKRGQNVTFRCDPISEHNRLYWYRQTLGQGPEFLTYFQNEAQLEKSRLLSDRFSAERPKGSFSTLEIQRTEQGDSAMYLCASSLLGGSTDTQYFGPGTRLTVL.

The rearrangement links TRBV6-5 to TRBJ1-6; a weak D match, TRBD1 (5 bases). Germline V lookup: CDR1 MNHEY, CDR2 SVGAGI. The CDR3 consists of 16 residues. V gave up 5 bases and J gave up 5 bases, with 16 bases separating them. The CDR3 DNA is TGTGCCAGCAGTGAATCGACCGGGACGAATAATTCACCCCTCCACTTT. It yields the protein CASSESTGTNNSPLHF.

Concerning this clonotype: A read error may explain this, as a much larger clone is one base away. J is TRBJ1-1 and V is TRBV6-6; D is ambiguous. Per germline, CDR1 MNHNY and CDR2 SVGAGI (reference sequence). The germline V and J ends were trimmed by 2 bases and 7 bases, with 11 bases remaining between them. This CDR3 has 13 residues. CDR3 protein: CASSYGRANEAFF. The CDR3 nucleotides read TGTGCCAGCAGTTACGGGAGGGCGAATGAAGCTTTCTTT.

This clonotype was found many times. The chain couples TRBV7-2 to TRBJ2-3, with 16 bases identical to TRBD2. CDR3 length: 17 residues. Germline lookup yields CDR1 SGHTA and CDR2 FQGNSA. V lost 5 bases, J lost 5 bases, and 7 bases stayed unmatched. CDR3: CASSPGLAGGQVDTQYF. The CDR3 nucleotides read TGTGCCAGCAGCCCGGGACTAGCGGGGGGGCAAGTAGATACGCAGTATTTT.

This clonotype occurred a few times. This chain uses TRBV27 with TRBJ2-3; a possible D gene is TRBD2 (6 bases). V shed 6 bases and J shed 0 bases, with 10 bases lying between them. The CDR3 sequence is 14 residues long. Per germline, CDR1 MNHEY and CDR2 SMNVEV (reference sequence). The CDR3 spells CASSREISTDTQYF. The CDR3, as DNA: TGTGCCAGCAGCCGGGAGATCAGCACAGATACGCAGTATTTT.

The V call is TRBV6-1, the J call TRBJ2-7, with TRBD1 identical over 8 bases. Trimming took 6 bases from V and 3 from J; bases not matched to a gene: 10. CDR3 length: 15 amino acids. Germline V gene lookup returns CDR1 MNHNS and CDR2 SASEGT. The CDR3 loop is CASREAGTGGYEQYF. The CDR3 DNA sequence: TGTGCCAGCAGAGAGGCCGGGACAGGTGGCTACGAGCAGTACTTC.

On this clonotype itself: An end of the junction differs from the germline gene, which may be a read error. The gene calls are TRBV20-1 and TRBJ1-1; TRBD1 might be the D (5 bases). Germline CDR1 reads DFQATT; CDR2 reads SNEGSKA (reference sequence). The CDR3 sequence is 12 residues long. The CDR3 sequence is CSAEGDRDEDFF. In nucleotides, the CDR3 is TGCAGTGCGGAAGGGGACCGGGACGAAGATTTCTTT.

The rearrangement links TRBV6-2 or TRBV6-3 to TRBJ1-2; 9 positions agree with TRBD1. CDR1 and CDR2 from the germline V gene are MNHEY and SVGEGT. Trimming cost V 6 bases and J 8 bases; bases outside gene matches: 13. The CDR3 runs 15 residues. CDR3 in amino acids: CASRLADRGWFGYTF. The CDR3 DNA reads as TGTGCCAGCAGACTAGCGGACAGGGGCTGGTTCGGCTACACCTTC.

The chain recombines TRBV7-3 with TRBJ2-3; 7 bases line up with TRBD2. CDR1 is SGHTA, CDR2 FQGTGA, per germline. The CDR3 length is 13 residues. V was clipped by 5 bases and J by 7 bases; unmatched bases: 6. The CDR3 bases are TGTGCCAGCAGCCCCCGACTAGCAAATACGCAGTATTTT. Protein: CASSPRLANTQYF.

The chain is built from TRBV6-1 and TRBJ1-2, with 7 bases aligning to TRBD1. The CDR3 is 12 residues long. In germline, CDR1 is MNHNS, CDR2 SASEGT. The J segment lost 4 bases and the V segment lost 10 bases, leaving 6 bases of the junction unmatched. For the CDR3, the DNA is TGTGCCACCTCAGACAGGGTCTATGGCTACACCTTC. Translated: CATSDRVYGYTF.

There are a few counts of this clonotype. The chain employs TRBV6-1 and TRBJ2-5; perhaps TRBD2 as D (6 bases). Germline values: CDR1 MNHNS, CDR2 SASEGT. V was trimmed by 6 bases and J by 5 bases, leaving 10 bases between them. The CDR3 covers 12 residues. CDR3 in DNA: TGTGCCAGCAGCCGGGAGCTGGAGACCCAGTACTTC. It specifies CASSRELETQYF.

To note about this clonotype: This may be a read error, as it is one base from a much larger clone. V gene TRBV6-5 combines with J gene TRBJ2-7, with D perhaps given as TRBD1 or TRBD2 (5 bases each). There are 13 residues in the CDR3. Germline V CDR1 and CDR2: MNHEY, SVGAGI. With 2 bases removed from V and 4 bases from J, the gap between germline ends came to 9 bases. This CDR3 is CASSYPRGYEQYF. The CDR3 DNA reads TGTGCCAGCAGTTACCCGAGGGGATACGAGCAGTACTTC.

To note about this clonotype: The junction departs from germline at one end; a sequencing error may be responsible. The chain uses TRBV28 and TRBJ1-5; a weak D match, TRBD1 (5 bases). CDR1 is MDHEN, CDR2 SYDVKM, per germline. The CDR3 totals 13 residues. The CDR3, as DNA: TGTGCCCGCAGGGATTATAGCAATCAGCCCCAGCATTTT. Translating it yields CARRDYSNQPQHF. Using reference TRBV28 and TRBJ1-5 for the parts outside the CDR3, the full variable domain is DVKVTQSSRYLVKRTGEKVFLECVQDMDHENMFWYRQDPGLGLRLIYFSYDVKMKEKGDIPEGYSVSREKKERFSLILESASTNQTSMYLCARRDYSNQPQHFGDGTRLSIL.

The V and J genes are TRBV6-2 or TRBV6-3 and TRBJ2-7; D may be TRBD2 (6 bases). The germline V gene has CDR1 MNHEY and CDR2 SVGEGT. Trimming left V 0 bases short and J 4 bases short, with 13 bases between. This CDR3 is 15 amino acids long. The CDR3: CASSYSPGRTYEQYF. In DNA, the CDR3 is TGTGCCAGCAGTTACTCTCCCGGGAGAACGTACGAGCAGTACTTC.

The V gene is TRBV6-1, the J gene TRBJ2-3; possibly TRBD2 for D (6 bases). Germline CDR1 and CDR2: MNHNS and SASEGT. V dropped 6 bases and J dropped 5 bases, with 18 bases sitting between them. The CDR3 extends over 15 amino acids. The CDR3 DNA is TGTGCCAGCAGGAAGGTCGGGACTTATCAAGATACGCAGTATTTT. This codes for CASRKVGTYQDTQYF.

The chain uses TRBV6-1 and TRBJ1-2, with 7 bases matching TRBD1. This CDR3 has 13 residues. With V trimmed by 5 bases and J by 8 bases, 8 bases remained unmatched. From germline, CDR1 is MNHNS and CDR2 SASEGT. The CDR3 here is CASSKQGSEGYTF. CDR3 bases: TGTGCCAGCAGTAAACAGGGGTCTGAAGGCTACACCTTC.

This clonotype was recorded a few times. V and J are TRBV3-1 and TRBJ2-1, with D unresolved. V lost 0 bases, J lost 10 bases, and 7 bases lay in between. The CDR3 has 12 residues. CDR1 and CDR2 (germline): LGHDT, YNNKEL (reference sequence). The CDR3 protein is CASSQENREQFF. The CDR3 DNA is TGTGCCAGCAGCCAAGAGAACCGGGAGCAGTTCTTC.

This clonotype has just a few counts. V is TRBV6-1 and J is TRBJ2-1; 9 bases agree with TRBD2. Germline CDR1 is MNHNS and CDR2 is SASEGT. The CDR3 spans 16 residues. V lost 5 bases, J lost 5 bases, and 10 bases stayed unmatched. The CDR3 nucleotides are TGTGCCAGCAGTCGCCTGACTAGCGGACTAAACAATGAGCAGTTCTTC. As protein: CASSRLTSGLNNEQFF.

This clonotype was observed many times. A single base separates this from a much larger clone, so it may be a read error. This chain connects TRBV3-1 to TRBJ2-1; perhaps TRBD1 as D (5 bases). The CDR3 covers 13 residues. Germline V CDR1 and CDR2: LGHDT, YNNKEL (reference sequence). The CDR3 here is CAISLGQNNEQFF. The DNA of the CDR3 is TGTGCCATCAGCCTTGGACAAAACAATGAGCAGTTCTTC.

This chain uses TRBV19 with TRBJ1-3, with unresolved D. This CDR3 comprises 13 residues. Germline assignment: CDR1 LNHDA and CDR2 SQIVND (reference sequence). Trimming removed 6 bases from V and 4 bases from J, with 10 bases in between. Written as DNA, the CDR3 is TGTGCCAGTAGGACCAACATGGGAAACACCATATATTTT. Encoded protein: CASRTNMGNTIYF.

The gene calls are TRBV7-9 and TRBJ2-7, with 8 nucleotides matching TRBD2. Losses at the gene ends were 10 bases for V and 3 bases for J; bases not matched to a gene: 8. Germline assignment: CDR1 SEHNR and CDR2 FQNEAQ (reference sequence). The CDR3 has 13 residues. CDR3 protein: CAISPGTSYEQYF. CDR3 sequence (DNA): TGTGCCATATCCCCCGGGACTAGCTACGAGCAGTACTTC.

The V gene is TRBV5-6, the J gene TRBJ1-1; D is unclear. Trimming took 4 bases from V and 1 from J, leaving 14 bases between them. The CDR3 length is 15 residues. Germline V gives CDR1 SGHDT, CDR2 YYEEEE. The CDR3 bases are TGTGCCAGCAGCCCCCGCTATTCAACGAACACTGAAGCTTTCTTT. It codes for CASSPRYSTNTEAFF.

CDR3 amino acids: CASSSITLRGLHF. CDR3 nucleotide sequence: TGTGCCAGCAGTTCCATCACCCTCCGTGGCCTCCACTTT. The rearrangement joins TRBV27 to TRBJ1-6; D unclear. Per germline, CDR1 MNHEY and CDR2 SMNVEV (reference sequence). Between the trimmed V and J ends, which lost 4 bases and 15 bases, there was a span of 16 bases. The CDR3 loop spans 13 amino acids.

The chain uses TRBV6-2 or TRBV6-3 and TRBJ1-1; weak D call: TRBD1 (5 bases). Germline assignment: CDR1 MNHEY and CDR2 SVGEGT. With 6 bases removed from V and 3 bases from J, the gap between germline ends came to 11 bases. CDR3 length: 13 residues. DNA for the CDR3: TGTGCCAGCAGCCAGGGACCTTACACTGAAGCTTTCTTT. Its translation is CASSQGPYTEAFF.

V gene TRBV6-1 combines with J gene TRBJ1-1; weak D call: TRBD1 (5 bases). The CDR3 loop spans 14 amino acids. The germline CDR1 and CDR2 sequences are MNHNS and SASEGT. V was pared by 6 bases and J by 5 bases, with 16 bases between. The CDR3 protein is CASSYGHPGTEAFF. In nucleotides, the CDR3 is TGTGCCAGCAGCTATGGACACCCCGGGACTGAAGCTTTCTTT.

CDR3 loop: CASSADRTGELFF. The CDR3 coding sequence is TGTGCCAGCAGTGCGGACAGAACCGGGGAGCTGTTTTTT. V is TRBV27 and J is TRBJ2-2; a possible D gene is TRBD1 (6 bases). This CDR3 spans 13 amino acids. Germline V gene sequence: CDR1 MNHEY, CDR2 SMNVEV (reference sequence). Trimming shortened V by 5 bases and J by 5 bases, and 9 bases separated the two germline ends.